Following are 12 T cell receptor beta chains from one sample sequenced in a study of CD8+CD57+ T cells in acquired aplastic anemia. The template used for profiling TCR beta VDJ and CDR3 was genomic DNA. Each CDR3 protein gets one entry after TCRdb re-called the reads with MiXCR. Of around 250,000 distinct CDR3 sequences listed, 45% to 70% are singletons. Sequenced input: sorted CD4+, CD8+, or CD8+CD57+ T cells (not recorded which) from PBMCs. The receptor set was obtained from a human donor with severe aplastic anemia or a healthy control (not recorded which).

The chain couples TRBV12-3 or TRBV12-4 to TRBJ1-2; 9 bases are a match to TRBD1. Trimming cost V 5 bases and J 6 bases; bases outside gene matches: 7. This CDR3 comprises 14 residues. CDR3 nucleotides: TGTGCCAGCAGTCTCGGGACAGGGTATGATGGCTACACCTTC. It translates to CASSLGTGYDGYTF.

The chain employs TRBV19 and TRBJ1-6; D not resolved. CDR1 and CDR2 (germline): LNHDA, SQIVND (reference sequence). The CDR3 extends over 15 amino acids. V was cut by 3 bases and J by 7 bases, with 13 bases left in between. The CDR3 sequence is CASSMMSGENSPLHF. CDR3 bases: TGTGCCAGTAGTATGATGTCCGGGGAAAATTCACCCCTCCACTTT.

The chain couples TRBV7-8 to TRBJ2-3, with D perhaps matching TRBD1 (6 bases). V shed 6 bases and J shed 0 bases, with 16 bases lying between them. Per germline, CDR1 SGHVS and CDR2 FQNEAQ. The CDR3 loop spans 16 amino acids. CDR3 in DNA: TGTGCCAGCAGGTTTAGATTCCAGGGGAGCACAGATACGCAGTATTTT. This encodes CASRFRFQGSTDTQYF.

The chain couples TRBV10-3 to TRBJ2-5; D is possibly TRBD1 (6 bases). V lost 6 bases and J lost 7, with 21 bases in between. Germline CDR1 ENHRY, CDR2 SYGVKD. The CDR3 has 15 amino acids. CDR3 residues: CAISGSGTSSSTQYF. As DNA, the CDR3 is TGTGCCATCAGCGGATCCGGGACATCCTCTTCGACCCAGTACTTC.

At least ten counts were recorded for this clonotype. The genes are TRBV12-5 and TRBJ1-2; D uncertain. Germline loops: CDR1 LGHNT, CDR2 FRNRAP. The CDR3 totals 13 residues. Trimming shortened V by 1 base and J by 7 bases, and 10 bases separated the two germline ends. CDR3 sequence (DNA): TGTGCTAGTGGTTTGGGCCGAGTGGGTGGCTACACCTTC. Encoded protein: CASGLGRVGGYTF.

This sequence joins TRBV5-8 and TRBJ2-5; 7 nucleotides agree with TRBD2. Germline V CDR1 and CDR2: SGHTS, YDEGEE. Trimming removed 3 bases from V and 5 bases from J; junction bases left unmatched: 13. CDR3 length: 16 residues. As DNA, the CDR3 is TGTGCCAGCAGCTCGTCCAACCTCTTCGGGGGGGAGACCCAGTACTTC. This sequence encodes CASSSSNLFGGETQYF.

The table lists this clonotype with many counts. The chain has TRBV11-1 and TRBJ2-1; perhaps D is TRBD1 or TRBD2 (5 bases each). V lost 7 bases, J lost 7 bases, and 14 bases lay in between. This CDR3 has 13 residues. The germline CDR1 and CDR2 sequences are SGHAT and FQDESV (reference sequence). CDR3 DNA sequence: TGTGCCAGCACCCTAACGGGGCTGAATGAGCAGTTCTTC. It encodes CASTLTGLNEQFF.

The V gene is TRBV4-1, the J gene TRBJ1-2, with TRBD1 matching 7 bases. The CDR3 extends over 17 amino acids. V dropped 0 bases and J dropped 4; count of bases not matched to a gene: 11. Germline V lookup: CDR1 MGHRA, CDR2 YSYEKL. The CDR3 is CASSQEWGRGQPYGYTF. The CDR3 region has the DNA TGCGCCAGCAGCCAAGAATGGGGGCGGGGACAGCCCTATGGCTACACCTTC.

This chain links TRBV9 with TRBJ2-5; TRBD2 matches 13 bases. Trimming cost V 3 bases and J 4 bases; bases outside gene matches: 3. The length of the CDR3 is 15 residues. The germline CDR1 and CDR2 sequences are SGDLS and YYNGEE. CDR3 nucleotide sequence: TGTGCCAGCAGCGAGAGGACTAGCGGGAGAGAGACCCAGTACTTC. Protein: CASSERTSGRETQYF.

This clonotype was counted only a few times. This sequence joins TRBV7-6 and TRBJ2-2, with 8 positions matching TRBD2. Trimming removed 5 bases from V and 6 bases from J; junction bases left unmatched: 2. CDR3 size: 13 residues. CDR1 SGHVS and CDR2 FNYEAQ come from the germline V gene. The CDR3 coding sequence is TGTGCCAGCAGCCTGACTAGCGCCGGGGAGCTGTTTTTT. Amino acid sequence: CASSLTSAGELFF.

The CDR3 DNA is TGCGCCAGCAGCTCCGGGACAGGGGGAGCCAAAAACATTCAGTACTTC. Encoded protein: CASSSGTGGAKNIQYF. The chain combines TRBV10-1 with TRBJ2-4; the match to TRBD1 covers 11 bases. V gave up 6 bases and J gave up 0 bases; unmatched junction bases: 4. Germline CDR1 is WNHNN and CDR2 is SYGVQD (reference sequence). The CDR3 totals 16 residues.

In the case of this clonotype: A clone one base away is much larger, so this may be a read error. The chain couples TRBV2 to TRBJ1-1; TRBD1 aligns across 7 bases. The CDR3 spans 13 residues. Per germline, CDR1 SNHLY and CDR2 FYNNEI. The CDR3 spells CASGEGAYTEAFF. CDR3 sequence (DNA): TGTGCCAGCGGTGAGGGGGCGTACACTGAAGCTTTCTTT.